Described below is a single T cell receptor (beta chain) sequence and its context. The antigen remains unidentified. Both 60 Vbeta primers and 13 Jbeta primers went into the PCR. The method was immunoSEQ multiplex PCR; TCRdb's version includes in-frame clones alone and lacks a portion of them. This table has about 89,000 clones, more than 55% appearing once. This sample is part of a study of cytomegalovirus exposure and HLA in healthy donors. Study-wide results and limits: The study recorded 150 to 200 TCR beta chains that were cytomegalovirus-associated. A later analysis revealed that TCR association rates differed between HLA loci, peaking at DRB1 and bottoming out at HLA-C.

The CDR3 length is 11 residues. Germline CDR1 is ENHRY and CDR2 is SYGVKD. With 10 bases clipped from V and 3 bases from J, the junction kept 1 base outside the gene matches. This TCR came from a human donor in good health. The rearrangement links TRBV10-3 to TRBJ1-1; 8 positions match TRBD1. Sequences were obtained from PBMCs. CDR3 loop: CATTGDTEAFF. In nucleotides, the CDR3 is TGTGCCACGACAGGGGACACTGAAGCTTTCTTT.